Included here is one T cell receptor beta chain sequence, with context. What it binds is unknown. These data come from a study of beta chain features in type 1 diabetes. The germline CDR1 and CDR2 sequences are MNHEY and SMNVEV (reference sequence). The CDR3 consists of 15 residues. Expressed TCRB transcripts were sequenced after all isolated RNA was converted to cDNA. Deep immunoSEQ sequencing covered naive, central memory and regulatory T cell samples. The assay was immunoSEQ multiplex PCR, and TCRdb's table has in-frame clones only and misses some. Among approximately 150,000 clones, 10% were seen once, and the ten largest hold under 1.5%. Study results and limitations: Type 1 diabetes patients had fewer VDJ junction insertions and more deletions. It was among patients, rather than healthy donors, that naive, central memory and Treg TCRB repertoires appeared more similar.

The sequenced material came from naive CD4+ T cells from blood. This rearrangement joins TRBV27 to TRBJ2-5; weak D call: TRBD1 (5 bases). The J call may be faulty, since TRBJ2-7 better matches the DNA end. The clonotype originates from a man aged 18-30 years in good health. The CDR3 reads CASSSRRGALNEQYF. The DNA of the CDR3 is TGTGCCAGCAGTTCAAGAAGGGGCGCTTTAAACGAGCAGTACTTC.